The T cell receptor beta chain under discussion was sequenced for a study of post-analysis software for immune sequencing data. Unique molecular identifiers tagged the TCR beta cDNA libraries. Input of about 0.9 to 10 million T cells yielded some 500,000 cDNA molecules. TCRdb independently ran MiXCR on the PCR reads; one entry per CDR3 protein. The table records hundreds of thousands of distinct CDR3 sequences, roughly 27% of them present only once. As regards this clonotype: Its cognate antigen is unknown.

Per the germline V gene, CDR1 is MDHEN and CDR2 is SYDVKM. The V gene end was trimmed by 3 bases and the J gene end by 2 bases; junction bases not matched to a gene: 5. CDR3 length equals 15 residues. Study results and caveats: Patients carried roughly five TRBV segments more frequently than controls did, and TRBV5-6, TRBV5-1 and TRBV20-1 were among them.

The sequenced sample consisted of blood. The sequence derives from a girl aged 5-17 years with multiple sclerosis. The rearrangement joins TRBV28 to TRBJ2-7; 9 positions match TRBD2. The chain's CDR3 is CASSLTGLAAYEQYF. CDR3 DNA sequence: TGTGCCAGCAGTTTGACGGGACTAGCTGCCTACGAGCAGTACTTC.